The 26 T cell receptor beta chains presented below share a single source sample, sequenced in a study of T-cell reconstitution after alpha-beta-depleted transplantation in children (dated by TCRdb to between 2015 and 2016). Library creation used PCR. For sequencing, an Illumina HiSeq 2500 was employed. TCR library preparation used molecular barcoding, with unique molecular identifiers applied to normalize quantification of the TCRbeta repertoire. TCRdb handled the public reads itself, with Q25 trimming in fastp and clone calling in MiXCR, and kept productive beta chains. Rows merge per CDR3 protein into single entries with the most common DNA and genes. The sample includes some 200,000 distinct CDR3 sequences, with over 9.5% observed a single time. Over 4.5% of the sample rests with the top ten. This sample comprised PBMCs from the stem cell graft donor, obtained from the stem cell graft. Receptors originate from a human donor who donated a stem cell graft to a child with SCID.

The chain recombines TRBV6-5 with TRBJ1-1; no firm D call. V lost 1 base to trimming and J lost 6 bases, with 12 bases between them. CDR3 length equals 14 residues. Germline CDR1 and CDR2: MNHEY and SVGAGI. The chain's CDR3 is CASSYLIPGAEAFF. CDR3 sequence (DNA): TGTGCCAGCAGTTACTTGATTCCTGGCGCTGAAGCTTTCTTT.

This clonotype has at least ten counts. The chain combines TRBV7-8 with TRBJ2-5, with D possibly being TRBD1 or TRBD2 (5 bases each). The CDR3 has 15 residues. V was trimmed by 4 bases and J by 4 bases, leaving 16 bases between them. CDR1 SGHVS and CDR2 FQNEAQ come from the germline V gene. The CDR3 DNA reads TGTGCCAGCAGCTCCGGGACGATTTCTTTAGAGACCCAGTACTTC. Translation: CASSSGTISLETQYF.

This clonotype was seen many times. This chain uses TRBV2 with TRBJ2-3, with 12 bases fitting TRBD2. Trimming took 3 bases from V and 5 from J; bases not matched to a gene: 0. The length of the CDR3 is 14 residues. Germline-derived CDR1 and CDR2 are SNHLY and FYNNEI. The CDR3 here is CASSETSGGDTQYF. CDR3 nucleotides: TGTGCCAGCAGTGAGACTAGCGGGGGAGATACGCAGTATTTT.

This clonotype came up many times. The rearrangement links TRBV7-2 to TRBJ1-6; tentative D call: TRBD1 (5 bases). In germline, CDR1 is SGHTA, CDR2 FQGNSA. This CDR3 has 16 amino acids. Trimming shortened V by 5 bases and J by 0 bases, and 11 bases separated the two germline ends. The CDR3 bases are TGTGCCAGCAGCCCAGGGTACAACTCCTATAATTCACCCCTCCACTTT. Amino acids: CASSPGYNSYNSPLHF.

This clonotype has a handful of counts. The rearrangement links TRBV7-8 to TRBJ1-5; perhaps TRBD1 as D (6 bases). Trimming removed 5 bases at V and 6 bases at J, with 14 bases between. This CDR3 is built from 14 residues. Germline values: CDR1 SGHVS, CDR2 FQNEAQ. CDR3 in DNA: TGTGCCAGCAGCCCCCGGGGGGGCCGTCAGCCCCAGCATTTT. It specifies CASSPRGGRQPQHF.

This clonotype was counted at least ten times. This chain's CDR3 is CASSLVRGGSYLETQYF. DNA for the CDR3: TGTGCCAGCAGCTTAGTCCGGGGGGGGTCGTATTTAGAGACCCAGTACTTC. V gene TRBV7-8 combines with J gene TRBJ2-5, with 8 bases that match TRBD2. Trimming cost V 1 base and J 4 bases; bases outside gene matches: 11. Germline V gene data show CDR1 as SGHVS and CDR2 as FQNEAQ. The CDR3 contains 17 residues. Full variable domain (remainder filled in from reference TRBV7-8 and TRBJ2-5): GAGVSQSPRYKVAKRGQDVALRCDPISGHVSLFWYQQALGQGPEFLTYFQNEAQLDKSGLPSDRFFAERPEGSVSTLKIQRTQQEDSAVYLCASSLVRGGSYLETQYFGPGTRLLVL.

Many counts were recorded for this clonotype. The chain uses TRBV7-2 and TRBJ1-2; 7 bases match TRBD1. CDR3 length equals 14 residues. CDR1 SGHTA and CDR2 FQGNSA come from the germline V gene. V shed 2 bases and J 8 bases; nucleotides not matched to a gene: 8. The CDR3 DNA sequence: TGTGCCAGCAGCTTATTTTCAACAGGGGAAGGCTACACCTTC. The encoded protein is CASSLFSTGEGYTF.

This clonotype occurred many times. The CDR3 sequence: CASSLRTENSPLHF. The CDR3 DNA follows: TGTGCCAGCAGCTTACGGACAGAGAATTCACCCCTCCACTTT. The chain employs TRBV7-3 and TRBJ1-6; possible D gene TRBD1, 6 bases. The germline V gene encodes CDR1 SGHTA and CDR2 FQGTGA. This CDR3 is 14 amino acids long. V was pared by 2 bases and J by 7 bases, with 9 bases between.

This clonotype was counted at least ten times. The CDR3 sequence is CASTRDRGLSTDTQYF. Written as DNA, the CDR3 is TGTGCCAGCACCAGGGACAGGGGGCTGAGCACAGATACGCAGTATTTT. This chain joins TRBV6-5 and TRBJ2-3; 12 bases match TRBD1. CDR1 and CDR2 (germline): MNHEY, SVGAGI. This CDR3 contains 16 residues. Trimming at V came to 7 bases and at J to 0 bases, leaving 5 bases not matched to a gene.

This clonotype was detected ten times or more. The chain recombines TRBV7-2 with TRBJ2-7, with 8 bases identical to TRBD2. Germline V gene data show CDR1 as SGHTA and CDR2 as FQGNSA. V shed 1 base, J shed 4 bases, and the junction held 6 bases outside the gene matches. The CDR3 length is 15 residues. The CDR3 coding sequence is TGTGCCAGCAGCTTAGTTACGGGGGGGGATTACGAGCAGTACTTC. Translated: CASSLVTGGDYEQYF.

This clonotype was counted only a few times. The CDR3 loop is CASSPRAGGTEGGYNEQFF. The DNA of the CDR3 is TGTGCCAGCAGCCCACGGGCGGGGGGTACCGAAGGGGGCTACAATGAGCAGTTCTTC. V and J are TRBV7-6 and TRBJ2-1; 8 positions agree with TRBD2. Trimming cost V 5 bases and J 3 bases; bases outside gene matches: 18. The germline V gene encodes CDR1 SGHVS and CDR2 FNYEAQ. The CDR3 has 19 residues.

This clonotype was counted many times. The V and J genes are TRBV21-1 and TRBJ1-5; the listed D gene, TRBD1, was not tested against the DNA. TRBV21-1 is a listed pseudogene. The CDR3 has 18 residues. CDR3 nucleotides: TGTGCCAGCAGCTTGGTCAGGGGGTACGTAGGGGACAATCAGCCCCAGCATTTT. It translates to CASSLVRGYVGDNQPQHF.

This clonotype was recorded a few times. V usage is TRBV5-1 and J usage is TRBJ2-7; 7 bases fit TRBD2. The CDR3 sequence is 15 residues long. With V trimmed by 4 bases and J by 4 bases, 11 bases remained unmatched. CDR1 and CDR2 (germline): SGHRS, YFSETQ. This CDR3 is CASSEGGRGTYEQYF. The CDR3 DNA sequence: TGCGCCAGCAGCGAGGGAGGGCGGGGCACTTACGAGCAGTACTTC.

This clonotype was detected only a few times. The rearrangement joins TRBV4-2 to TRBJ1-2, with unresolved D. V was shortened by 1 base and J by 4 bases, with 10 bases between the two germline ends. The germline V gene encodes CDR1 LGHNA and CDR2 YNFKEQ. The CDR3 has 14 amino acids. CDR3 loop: CASSQARQVYGYTF. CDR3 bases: TGTGCCAGCAGCCAAGCCCGGCAGGTCTATGGCTACACCTTC.

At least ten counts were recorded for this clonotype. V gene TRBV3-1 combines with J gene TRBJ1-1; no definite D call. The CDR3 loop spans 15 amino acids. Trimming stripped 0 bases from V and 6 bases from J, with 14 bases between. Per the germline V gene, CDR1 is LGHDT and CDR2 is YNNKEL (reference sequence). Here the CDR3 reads CASSQERIGVAEAFF. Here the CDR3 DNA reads TGTGCCAGCAGCCAAGAAAGGATTGGGGTCGCTGAAGCTTTCTTT.

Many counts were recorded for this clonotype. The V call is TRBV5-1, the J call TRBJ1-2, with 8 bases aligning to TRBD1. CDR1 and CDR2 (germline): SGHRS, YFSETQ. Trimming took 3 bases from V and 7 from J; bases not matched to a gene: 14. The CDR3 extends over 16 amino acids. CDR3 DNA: TGCGCCAGCAGCTCGACAGGGGTTAAAGGGTTCCTTGGCTACACCTTC. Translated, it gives CASSSTGVKGFLGYTF.

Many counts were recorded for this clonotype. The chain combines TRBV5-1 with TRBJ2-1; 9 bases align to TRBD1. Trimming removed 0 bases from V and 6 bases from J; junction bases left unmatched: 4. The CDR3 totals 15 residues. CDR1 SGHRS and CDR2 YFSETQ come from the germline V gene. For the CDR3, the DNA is TGCGCCAGCAGCTTGGGACAGGGGGATTTCAATGAGCAGTTCTTC. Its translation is CASSLGQGDFNEQFF.

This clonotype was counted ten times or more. The CDR3 loop is CASRPSGDTQYF. CDR3 nucleotides: TGTGCCAGCCGCCCATCGGGGGACACGCAGTATTTT. The chain is built from TRBV12-3 or TRBV12-4 and TRBJ2-3, with D possibly being TRBD2 (6 bases). The germline V and J ends were trimmed by 8 bases and 9 bases, with 15 bases remaining between them. The length of the CDR3 is 12 residues.

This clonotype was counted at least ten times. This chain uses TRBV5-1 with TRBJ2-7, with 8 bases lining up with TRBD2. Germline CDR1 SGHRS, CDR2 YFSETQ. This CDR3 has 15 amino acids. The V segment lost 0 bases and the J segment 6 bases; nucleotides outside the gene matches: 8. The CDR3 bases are TGCGCCAGCAGCTTGGCCGGGGGGGTTGGTGGCGAGCAGTACTTC. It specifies CASSLAGGVGGEQYF.

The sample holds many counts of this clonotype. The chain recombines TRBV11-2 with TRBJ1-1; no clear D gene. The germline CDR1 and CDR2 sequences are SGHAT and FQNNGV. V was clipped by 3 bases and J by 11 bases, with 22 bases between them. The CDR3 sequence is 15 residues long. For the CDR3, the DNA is TGTGCCAGCAGCTTTCTCTTATCGGCAGGATGGGAGGCTTTCTTT. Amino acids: CASSFLLSAGWEAFF.

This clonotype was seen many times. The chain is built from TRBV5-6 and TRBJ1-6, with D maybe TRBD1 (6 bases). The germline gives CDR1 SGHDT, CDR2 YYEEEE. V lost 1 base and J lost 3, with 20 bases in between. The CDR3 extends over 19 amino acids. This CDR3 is CASSLSRTAYGDYNSPLHF. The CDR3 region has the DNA TGTGCCAGCAGCTTGAGTAGGACAGCGTATGGGGACTATAATTCACCCCTCCACTTT.

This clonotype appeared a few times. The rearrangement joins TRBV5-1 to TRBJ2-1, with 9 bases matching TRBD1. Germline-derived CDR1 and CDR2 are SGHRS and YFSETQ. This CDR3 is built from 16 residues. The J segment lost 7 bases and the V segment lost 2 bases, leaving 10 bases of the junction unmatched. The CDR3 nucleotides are TGCGCCAGCAGCTTCACCCCGGGACAGGGCGGGAATGAGCAGTTCTTC. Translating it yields CASSFTPGQGGNEQFF. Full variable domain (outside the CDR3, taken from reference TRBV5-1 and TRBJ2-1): KAGVTQTPRYLIKTRGQQVTLSCSPISGHRSVSWYQQTPGQGLQFLFEYFSETQRNKGNFPGRFSGRQFSNSRSEMNVSTLELGDSALYLCASSFTPGQGGNEQFFGPGTRLTVL.

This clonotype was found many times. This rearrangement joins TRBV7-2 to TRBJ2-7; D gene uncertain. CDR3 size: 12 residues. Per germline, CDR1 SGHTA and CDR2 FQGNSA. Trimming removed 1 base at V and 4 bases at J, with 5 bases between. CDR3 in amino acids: CASSLGRYEQYF. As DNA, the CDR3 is TGTGCCAGCAGCTTAGGGCGGTACGAGCAGTACTTC.

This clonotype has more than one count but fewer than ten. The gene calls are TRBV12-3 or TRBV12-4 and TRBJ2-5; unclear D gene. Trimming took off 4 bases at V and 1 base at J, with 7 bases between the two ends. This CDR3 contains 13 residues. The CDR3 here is CASSSGFQETQYF. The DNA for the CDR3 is TGTGCCAGCAGTTCCGGGTTCCAAGAGACCCAGTACTTC.

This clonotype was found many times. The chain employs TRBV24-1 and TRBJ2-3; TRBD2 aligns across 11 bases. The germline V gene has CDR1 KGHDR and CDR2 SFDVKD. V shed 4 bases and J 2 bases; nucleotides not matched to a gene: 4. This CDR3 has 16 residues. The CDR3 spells CATSDPSGGTTDTQYF. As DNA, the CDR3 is TGTGCCACCAGTGACCCTAGCGGGGGGACCACAGATACGCAGTATTTT.

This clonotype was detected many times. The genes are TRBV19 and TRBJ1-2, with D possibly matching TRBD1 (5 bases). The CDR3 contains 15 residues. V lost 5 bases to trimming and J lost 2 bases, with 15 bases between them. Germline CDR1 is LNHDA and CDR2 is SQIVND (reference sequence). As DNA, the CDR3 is TGTGCCAGTAGTCTACCGGGACGGAAGAACTATGGCTACACCTTC. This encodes CASSLPGRKNYGYTF.